A selection of T cell receptor beta chains follows, all from one sample in a study of blood T cell repertoires in COVID-19. TCRdb keeps only in-frame clones here, not all; method: immunoSEQ multiplex PCR. The sample lists about 230,000 clones, less than 90% occurring once. Sequencing input: peripheral blood. These receptor sequences come from a woman at least 80 years old with active or convalescent COVID-19. Each CDR3 is given with its conserved first and last residue. Fields, in order: clone size, V gene, D gene, J gene, CDR3 DNA, CDR3 protein. A D gene is named only where the DNA matches it firmly. Not every row has a clone size; where given, it reads once, few, many or a size class.

size: few; V: TRBV7-6; D: TRBD1; J: TRBJ2-7; DNA: TGTGCCAGCAGCCATGGGACAGGGTCTTTCTACGAGCAGTACTTC; CDR3: CASSHGTGSFYEQYF
size: .; V: TRBV9; D: TRBD2; J: TRBJ2-2; DNA: TGTGCCAGCAGTAGGCTTAGCGGGAGTGGCGGGGAGCTGTTTTTT; CDR3: CASSRLSGSGGELFF
size: .; V: TRBV30; D: .; J: TRBJ1-2; DNA: TGTGCCTGGAGTGTAGGGGGCTATGGCTACACCTTC; CDR3: CAWSVGGYGYTF
size: .; V: TRBV27; D: TRBD1; J: TRBJ2-1; DNA: TGTGCCAGCAGTTCGTGGGACAGGGGGCGAGGGGACAATGAGCAGTTCTTC; CDR3: CASSSWDRGRGDNEQFF
size: few; V: TRBV2; D: .; J: TRBJ1-5; DNA: TGTGCCAGCAGTGTGTCAGGAATAGGCAATCAGCCCCAGCATTTT; CDR3: CASSVSGIGNQPQHF
size: .; V: TRBV2; D: .; J: TRBJ2-1; DNA: TGTGCCAGCAGTGGGGCGGGATTAATAAATGAGCAGTTCTTC; CDR3: CASSGAGLINEQFF
size: .; V: TRBV11-2; D: TRBD2; J: TRBJ2-7; DNA: TGTGCCAGCAGCTTACCTAGCGGGAGGGCGAGCTCCTACGAGCAGTACTTC; CDR3: CASSLPSGRASSYEQYF
size: .; V: TRBV18; D: TRBD1; J: TRBJ1-2; DNA: TGTGCCAGCTCACCAGACAGGGGCGCTGGCTACACCTTC; CDR3: CASSPDRGAGYTF
size: .; V: TRBV2; D: TRBD2; J: TRBJ2-5; DNA: TGTGCCAGCGGACTAGCGGGGGTAAAAGAGACCCAGTACTTC; CDR3: CASGLAGVKETQYF
size: .; V: TRBV6-2/TRBV6-3; D: TRBD1; J: TRBJ1-3; DNA: TGTGCCAGCAGTCGACAGGGTGGAAGGAACACCATATATTTT; CDR3: CASSRQGGRNTIYF
size: .; V: TRBV9; D: .; J: TRBJ1-3; DNA: TGTGCCAGCAGCCCGAGAGGGGGACGAGGAGGAAACACCATATATTTT; CDR3: CASSPRGGRGGNTIYF
size: .; V: TRBV18; D: .; J: TRBJ1-1; DNA: TGTGCCAGCTCACGATCGAACGGTAACACTGAAGCTTTCTTT; CDR3: CASSRSNGNTEAFF
size: .; V: TRBV18; D: .; J: TRBJ1-5; DNA: TGTGCCAGCTCACCAGGGGGCGCATTAGATCAGCCCCAGCATTTT; CDR3: CASSPGGALDQPQHF
size: .; V: TRBV6-5; D: .; J: TRBJ2-2; DNA: TGTGCCAGCACCACACAATGGGGCACGACCGGGGAGCTGTTTTTT; CDR3: CASTTQWGTTGELFF
size: .; V: TRBV27; D: .; J: TRBJ2-5; DNA: TGTGCCAGCAGTTTAGGCCGCCGCCCGGGTACCCAAGAGACCCAGTACTTC; CDR3: CASSLGRRPGTQETQYF
size: .; V: TRBV28; D: .; J: TRBJ2-4; DNA: TGTGCCAGCAGTTTATGGGCTCAGGGCGCCAAAAACATTCAGTACTTC; CDR3: CASSLWAQGAKNIQYF
size: .; V: TRBV11-2; D: TRBD2; J: TRBJ2-5; DNA: TGTGCCAGCAGCTTGTCGACTAGCGGGACAGAGACCCAGTACTTC; CDR3: CASSLSTSGTETQYF
size: .; V: TRBV6-6; D: .; J: TRBJ2-7; DNA: TGTGCCAGCAGTTCGACACGGCTTTACGAGCAGTACTTC; CDR3: CASSSTRLYEQYF
size: once; V: TRBV28; D: .; J: TRBJ2-2; DNA: TGTGCCAGCAGTTGGCACAGTGCGAACACCGGGGAGCTGTTTTTT; CDR3: CASSWHSANTGELFF
size: once; V: TRBV5-1; D: TRBD1; J: TRBJ1-4; DNA: TGCGCCAGCAGCTTGGGACAGGGTGGTGAAAAACTGTTTTTT; CDR3: CASSLGQGGEKLFF